Below, 16 T cell receptor beta chains from the same sample are listed, as sequenced in a study of cytomegalovirus exposure and HLA in healthy donors. PCR primers comprised 60 Vbeta and 13 Jbeta primers. Assay: immunoSEQ multiplex PCR; the TCRdb copy retains only in-frame clones and omits some. The sample includes some 60,000 clones, approximately 85% of them seen just once. The sequenced sample was PBMCs. The receptors stem from a female donor in good health and CMV-seronegative.

The CDR3 is CASSLSVAGGHETQYF. CDR3 DNA: TGTGCCAGCAGCTTAAGTGTAGCGGGGGGGCATGAGACCCAGTACTTC. This sequence joins TRBV7-3 and TRBJ2-5, with TRBD2 identical over 11 bases. This CDR3 region has 16 residues. J lost 5 bases, V lost 1 base, and 6 bases had no gene match. CDR1 and CDR2 (germline): SGHTA, FQGTGA.

Details on this clone: The sample contains more than one DNA sequence encoding this CDR3. The V call is TRBV4-2, the J call TRBJ2-3, with D possibly being TRBD2 (5 bases). CDR3 length equals 17 residues. Germline V gene data show CDR1 as LGHNA and CDR2 as YNFKEQ. The germline V and J ends were trimmed by 3 bases and 3 bases, with 19 bases remaining between them. In nucleotides, the CDR3 is TGTGCCAGCAGCCATCGCGACCGGGGAGCCAGGACAGATACGCAGTATTTT. Protein sequence: CASSHRDRGARTDTQYF.

The genes are TRBV5-1 and TRBJ1-1; 7 bases line up with TRBD1. Trimming cost V 4 bases and J 2 bases; bases outside gene matches: 5. Germline CDR1 is SGHRS and CDR2 is YFSETQ. The CDR3 is made up of 14 amino acids. The CDR3: CASSIGTANTEAFF. CDR3 bases: TGCGCCAGCAGCATCGGGACAGCTAACACTGAAGCTTTCTTT.

With regard to this clone: Other DNA sequences in the sample encode the same CDR3. The chain uses TRBV9 and TRBJ2-5, with a weak D call TRBD1 (6 bases). Germline V gene lookup returns CDR1 SGDLS and CDR2 YYNGEE. The CDR3 consists of 14 residues. V shed 3 bases and J shed 5 bases, with 14 bases lying between them. The CDR3 DNA reads as TGTGCCAGCAGCGCGGACAGTCTATTGGAGACCCAGTACTTC. Protein sequence: CASSADSLLETQYF.

This clone was observed a single time. This chain joins TRBV7-8 and TRBJ2-1; 8 bases align to TRBD2. CDR1 is SGHVS, CDR2 FQNEAQ, per germline. CDR3 size: 19 residues. Trimming took 5 bases from V and 0 from J; bases not matched to a gene: 15. As DNA, the CDR3 is TGTGCCAGCAGCCAAATCGGGACTAGTCCTTGGAGCTCCTACAATGAGCAGTTCTTC. Translating gives CASSQIGTSPWSSYNEQFF.

The genes are TRBV5-6 and TRBJ1-1; the match to TRBD1 covers 7 bases. V lost 4 bases to trimming and J lost 6 bases; unmatched junction nucleotides: 12. The CDR3 sequence is 15 residues long. The germline V gene has CDR1 SGHDT and CDR2 YYEEEE. The CDR3 sequence is CASSPLTGVVSEAFF. For the CDR3, the DNA is TGTGCCAGCAGCCCTCTCACAGGGGTCGTATCTGAAGCTTTCTTT.

The CDR3 region has the DNA TGTGCCAGCAGTTTAGGACAGGGGGATGGCTACACCTTC. Translation: CASSLGQGDGYTF. The rearrangement links TRBV6-5 to TRBJ1-2, with 10 bases lining up with TRBD1. Unmatched junction bases numbered 2, after V lost 4 bases and J lost 6 bases. In germline, CDR1 is MNHEY, CDR2 SVGAGI. This CDR3 spans 13 amino acids.

This clone was picked up one time. The genes are TRBV27 and TRBJ2-7; 9 bases map to TRBD2. The CDR3 is made up of 15 amino acids. The trim removed 3 bases at V and 4 bases at J, leaving 7 bases unmatched. The germline CDR1 and CDR2 sequences are MNHEY and SMNVEV (reference sequence). CDR3 sequence (DNA): TGTGCCAGCAGTTTTGGGCGGGGGGGCCATTACGAGCAGTACTTC. Its translation: CASSFGRGGHYEQYF.

This clone rates as medium-sized. J is TRBJ1-5 and V is TRBV7-8; perhaps TRBD1 as D (6 bases). The CDR3 is 13 amino acids. Trimming stripped 2 bases from V and 6 bases from J, with 8 bases between. Germline loops: CDR1 SGHVS, CDR2 FQNEAQ. CDR3 amino acids: CASSLNRVQPQHF. The CDR3 nucleotides read TGTGCCAGCAGCTTAAACAGGGTTCAGCCCCAGCATTTT.

The rearrangement links TRBV19 to TRBJ1-5, with D possibly matching TRBD1 (6 bases). This CDR3 comprises 14 residues. With 4 bases removed from V and 3 bases from J, the gap between germline ends came to 10 bases. Per the germline V gene, CDR1 is LNHDA and CDR2 is SQIVND (reference sequence). The chain's CDR3 is CASSTWTVNQPQHF. Written as DNA, the CDR3 is TGTGCCAGTAGTACCTGGACAGTCAATCAGCCCCAGCATTTT.

V usage is TRBV11-2 and J usage is TRBJ2-3; 10 nucleotides match TRBD2. The germline CDR1 and CDR2 sequences are SGHAT and FQNNGV. This CDR3 contains 14 residues. J lost 6 bases, V lost 3 bases, and 3 bases had no gene match. The CDR3 sequence: CASSFSSGSDTQYF. The CDR3 nucleotides read TGTGCCAGCAGCTTCTCTAGCGGGAGCGATACGCAGTATTTT.

This clone was seen only once. The J gene is TRBJ2-5, the V gene TRBV5-8; 9 nucleotides line up with TRBD2. The CDR3 is made up of 15 amino acids. Germline CDR1 is SGHTS and CDR2 is YDEGEE. Trimming removed 3 bases from V and 5 bases from J; junction bases left unmatched: 8. This chain's CDR3 is CASSSSLAGVETQYF. CDR3 DNA: TGTGCCAGCAGCTCCTCCTTAGCGGGAGTGGAGACCCAGTACTTC.

The chain recombines TRBV7-2 with TRBJ1-5; 9 bases map to TRBD1. CDR1 SGHTA and CDR2 FQGNSA come from the germline V gene. The ends lost 5 bases at V and 1 base at J; junction bases unmatched: 12. The CDR3 covers 18 residues. The CDR3 DNA reads as TGTGCCAGCAGCATTGGGACAGGGTCAGGCTGGAGCAATCAGCCCCAGCATTTT. Amino acid sequence: CASSIGTGSGWSNQPQHF.

This rearrangement joins TRBV9 to TRBJ2-7; 7 bases agree with TRBD1. Germline CDR1 is SGDLS and CDR2 is YYNGEE. The V gene end was trimmed by 2 bases and the J gene end by 2 bases; junction bases not matched to a gene: 7. The length of the CDR3 is 15 residues. CDR3 nucleotides: TGTGCCAGCAGCGTGACCGGGACAGATCCCTACGAGCAGTACTTC. The encoded protein is CASSVTGTDPYEQYF.

The chain joins TRBV28 to TRBJ2-7; D uncertain. Germline V lookup: CDR1 MDHEN, CDR2 SYDVKM. The CDR3 has 12 amino acids. The ends were cut back, 6 bases at V and 0 bases at J, with 6 bases in the middle. In DNA, the CDR3 is TGTGCCAGCAGCCCTCCCTCCTACGAGCAGTACTTC. Its translation is CASSPPSYEQYF.

V gene TRBV5-1 combines with J gene TRBJ2-6; 7 bases line up with TRBD1. CDR3 size: 18 residues. Germline CDR1 and CDR2: SGHRS and YFSETQ. V trimming: 1 base; J trimming: 0 bases; junction bases outside the gene matches: 7. CDR3 sequence (DNA): TGCGCCAGCAGCTTGCCAAGACAGGGTGGCTCTGGGGCCAACGTCCTGACTTTC. This codes for CASSLPRQGGSGANVLTF.